A selection of T cell receptor beta chains follows, all from one sample in a study of regulatory T cells in long-lasting Graves disease. Via MiXCR, TCRdb re-called the multiplex PCR reads, giving one row per CDR3 protein. This sample has roughly 420,000 distinct CDR3 sequences, with roughly 15% found just once. This sample also appeared in a second study, on T cells in Graves' hyperthyroidism and ophthalmopathy.

Sequences were derived from peripheral blood mononuclear cells (PBMCs), sampled at new diagnosis, from a patient treated with antithyroid drugs. All receptors come from a woman aged 18 to 35 with Graves disease. Each CDR3 is given with its conserved first and last residue. The order of the fields is J gene, V gene, CDR3 protein.

J gene: TRBJ2-3; V gene: TRBV11-2; CDR3 protein: CASSLGVRGSTDTQYF
J gene: TRBJ1-1; V gene: TRBV30; CDR3 protein: CAWRPDRVWGTEAFF
J gene: TRBJ2-4; V gene: TRBV2; CDR3 protein: CASRSRVLAKNIQYF
J gene: TRBJ2-1; V gene: TRBV12-3/TRBV12-4; CDR3 protein: CASRPNPGTIKDEQFF
J gene: TRBJ2-7; V gene: TRBV28; CDR3 protein: CASSFGQGAHYEQYF
J gene: TRBJ1-1; V gene: TRBV30; CDR3 protein: CAWTYTRDLEAFF
J gene: TRBJ2-7; V gene: TRBV7-8; CDR3 protein: CASSPFVGALCEQYF
J gene: TRBJ1-4; V gene: TRBV7-2; CDR3 protein: CASSLGQGVEKLFF
J gene: TRBJ2-1; V gene: TRBV18; CDR3 protein: CASSPQGDEQFF
J gene: TRBJ2-1; V gene: TRBV5-1; CDR3 protein: CASSLVWEKSYNEQFF
J gene: TRBJ1-5; V gene: TRBV29-1; CDR3 protein: CSVIRGMGQPQHF
J gene: TRBJ2-1; V gene: TRBV7-6; CDR3 protein: CASSNPGRSNEQFF
J gene: TRBJ2-1; V gene: TRBV6-4; CDR3 protein: CASSEKAGGIDNEQFF
J gene: TRBJ2-1; V gene: TRBV25-1; CDR3 protein: CASSDPIAGSVDEQFF
J gene: TRBJ2-1; V gene: TRBV2; CDR3 protein: CASRTTGGSGNEQFF
J gene: TRBJ2-1; V gene: TRBV6-2/TRBV6-3; CDR3 protein: CASSYSTDSYNEQFF
J gene: TRBJ1-1; V gene: TRBV3-1; CDR3 protein: CASSQGSRLEAFF
J gene: TRBJ1-2; V gene: TRBV12-3/TRBV12-4; CDR3 protein: CASSLVGGQGYGYTF
J gene: TRBJ2-7; V gene: TRBV29-1; CDR3 protein: CSVAGTGGLFRDF
J gene: TRBJ2-1; V gene: TRBV29-1; CDR3 protein: CSVGGASWHTEQFF
J gene: TRBJ2-1; V gene: TRBV6-2/TRBV6-3; CDR3 protein: CASSEGTGYNNEQFF
J gene: TRBJ2-3; V gene: TRBV28; CDR3 protein: CASSPTGIIDTQYF
J gene: TRBJ1-1; V gene: TRBV14; CDR3 protein: CASSQVWTTEAFF
J gene: TRBJ2-1; V gene: TRBV6-1; CDR3 protein: CASTLSSGRGYNEQFF
J gene: TRBJ1-2; V gene: TRBV2; CDR3 protein: CASTLGLTGYTF
J gene: TRBJ1-1; V gene: TRBV28; CDR3 protein: CASSLSTEAFF